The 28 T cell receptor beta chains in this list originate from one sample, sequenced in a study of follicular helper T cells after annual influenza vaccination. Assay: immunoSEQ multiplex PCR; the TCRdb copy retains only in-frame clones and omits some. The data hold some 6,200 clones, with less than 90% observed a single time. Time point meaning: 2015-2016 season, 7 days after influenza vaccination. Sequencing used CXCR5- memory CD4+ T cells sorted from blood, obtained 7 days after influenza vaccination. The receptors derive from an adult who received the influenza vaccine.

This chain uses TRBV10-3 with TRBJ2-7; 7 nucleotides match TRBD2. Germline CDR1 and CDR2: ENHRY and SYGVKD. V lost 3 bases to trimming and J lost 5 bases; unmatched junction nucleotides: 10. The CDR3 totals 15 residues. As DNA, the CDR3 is TGTGCCATCAGTGAAGGATCGACGGGGGGAAACGAGCAGTACTTC. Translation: CAISEGSTGGNEQYF.

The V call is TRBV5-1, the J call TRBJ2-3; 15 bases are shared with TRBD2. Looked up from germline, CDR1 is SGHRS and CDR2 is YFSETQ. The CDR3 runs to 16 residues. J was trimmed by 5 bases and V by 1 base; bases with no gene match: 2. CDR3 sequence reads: CASSLPGLAGGDTQYF. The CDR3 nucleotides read TGCGCCAGCAGCTTGCCGGGACTAGCGGGAGGAGATACGCAGTATTTT.

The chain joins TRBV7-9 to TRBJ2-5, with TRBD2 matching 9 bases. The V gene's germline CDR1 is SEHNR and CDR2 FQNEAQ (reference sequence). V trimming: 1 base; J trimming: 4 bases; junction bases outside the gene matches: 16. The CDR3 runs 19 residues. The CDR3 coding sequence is TGTGCCAGCAGCTTAGTGGAGTTCGCGGGAGGGCCGGAGGGAGAGACCCAGTACTTC. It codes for CASSLVEFAGGPEGETQYF.

The CDR3 sequence is CASSLARDGGDQPQHF. The CDR3 nucleotides are TGTGCCAGCAGCTTAGCAAGGGATGGGGGCGATCAGCCCCAGCATTTT. The rearrangement links TRBV7-9 to TRBJ1-5, with D perhaps matching TRBD1 (6 bases). The CDR3 loop spans 16 amino acids. The germline V and J ends were trimmed by 0 bases and 5 bases, with 14 bases remaining between them. Germline CDR1 SEHNR, CDR2 FQNEAQ (reference sequence).

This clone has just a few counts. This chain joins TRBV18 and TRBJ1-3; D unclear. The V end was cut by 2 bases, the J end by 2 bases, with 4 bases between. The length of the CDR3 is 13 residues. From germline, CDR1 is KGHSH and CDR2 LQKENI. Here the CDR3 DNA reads TGTGCCAGCTCACCAGGGGCTGGAAACACCATATATTTT. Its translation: CASSPGAGNTIYF.

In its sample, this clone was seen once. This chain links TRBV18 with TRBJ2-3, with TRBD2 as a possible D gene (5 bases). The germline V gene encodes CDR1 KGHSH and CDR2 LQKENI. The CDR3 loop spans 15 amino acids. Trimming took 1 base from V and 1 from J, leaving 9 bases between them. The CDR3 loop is CASSPQAGGTDTQYF. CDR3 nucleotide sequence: TGTGCCAGCTCACCACAGGCGGGTGGCACAGATACGCAGTATTTT. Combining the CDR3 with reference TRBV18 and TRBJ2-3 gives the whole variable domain NAGVMQNPRHLVRRRGQEARLRCSPMKGHSHVYWYRQLPEEGLKFMVYLQKENIIDESGMPKERFSAEFPKEGPSILRIQQVVRGDSAAYFCASSPQAGGTDTQYFGPGTRLTVL.

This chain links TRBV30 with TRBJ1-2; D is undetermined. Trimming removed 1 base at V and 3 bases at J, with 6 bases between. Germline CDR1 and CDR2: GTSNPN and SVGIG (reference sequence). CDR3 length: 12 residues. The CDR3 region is CAWSGVHYGYTF. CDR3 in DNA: TGTGCCTGGAGTGGGGTTCACTATGGCTACACCTTC.

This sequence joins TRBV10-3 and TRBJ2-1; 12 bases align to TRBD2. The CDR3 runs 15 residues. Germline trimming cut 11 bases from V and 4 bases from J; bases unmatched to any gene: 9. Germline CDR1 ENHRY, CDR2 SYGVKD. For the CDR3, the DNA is TGTGCCTCCCGGACTAGCGGGACCGCTTACAATGAGCAGTTCTTC. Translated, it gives CASRTSGTAYNEQFF.

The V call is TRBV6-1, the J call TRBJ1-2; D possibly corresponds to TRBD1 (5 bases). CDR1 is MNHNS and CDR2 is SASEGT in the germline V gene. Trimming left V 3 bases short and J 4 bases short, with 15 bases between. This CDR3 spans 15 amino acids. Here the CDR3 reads CASSEGLNGAYGYTF. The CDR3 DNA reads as TGTGCCAGCAGTGAGGGACTTAATGGGGCCTATGGCTACACCTTC.

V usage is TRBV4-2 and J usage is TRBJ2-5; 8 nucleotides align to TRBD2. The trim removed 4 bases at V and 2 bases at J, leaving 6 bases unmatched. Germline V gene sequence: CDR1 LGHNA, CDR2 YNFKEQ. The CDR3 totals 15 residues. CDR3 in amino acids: CASSPVAGLQETQYF. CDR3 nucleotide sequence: TGTGCCAGCAGCCCGGTAGCGGGACTACAAGAGACCCAGTACTTC.

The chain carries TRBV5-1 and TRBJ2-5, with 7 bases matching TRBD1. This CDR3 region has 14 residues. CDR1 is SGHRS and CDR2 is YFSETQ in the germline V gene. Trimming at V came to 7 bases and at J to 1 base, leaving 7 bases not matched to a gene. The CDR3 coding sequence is TGCGCCAGCGGACCGGGACAGATCCAAGAGACCCAGTACTTC. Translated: CASGPGQIQETQYF.

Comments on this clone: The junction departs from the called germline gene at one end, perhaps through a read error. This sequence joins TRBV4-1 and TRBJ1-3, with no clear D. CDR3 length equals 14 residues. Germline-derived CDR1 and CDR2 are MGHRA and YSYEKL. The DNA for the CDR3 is TGCGCCAGCAGCCAAGCCCTCTCTAGAAACACCATATATTTT. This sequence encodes CASSQALSRNTIYF.

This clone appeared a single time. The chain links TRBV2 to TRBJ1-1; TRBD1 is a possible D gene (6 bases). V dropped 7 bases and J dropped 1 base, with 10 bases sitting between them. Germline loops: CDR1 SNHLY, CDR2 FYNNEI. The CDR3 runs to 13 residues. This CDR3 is CASTRGENTEAFF. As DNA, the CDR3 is TGTGCCAGCACCAGGGGCGAGAACACTGAAGCTTTCTTT.

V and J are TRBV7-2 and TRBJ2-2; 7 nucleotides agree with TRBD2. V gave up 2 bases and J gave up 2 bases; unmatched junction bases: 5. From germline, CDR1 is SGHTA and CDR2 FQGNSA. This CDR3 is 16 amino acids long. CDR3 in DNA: TGTGCCAGCAGCTTAACCGGGACTACCAACACCGGGGAGCTGTTTTTT. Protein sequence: CASSLTGTTNTGELFF.

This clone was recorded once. CDR3 residues: CASSPSQPQTNQPQHF. The CDR3 DNA is TGTGCCAGCTCACCGTCGCAGCCTCAGACAAATCAGCCCCAGCATTTT. The chain couples TRBV18 to TRBJ1-5; D gene ambiguous. Germline V lookup: CDR1 KGHSH, CDR2 LQKENI. CDR3 length: 16 amino acids. With 3 bases removed from V and 4 bases from J, the gap between germline ends came to 16 bases.

CDR3 amino acids: CASSPVGSGATDTQYF. In DNA form, the CDR3 reads TGTGCCAGTAGCCCCGTAGGTAGCGGGGCGACAGATACGCAGTATTTT. V and J are TRBV19 and TRBJ2-3, with TRBD2 matching 8 bases. There are 16 residues in the CDR3. J was trimmed by 3 bases and V by 6 bases; bases with no gene match: 11. The germline V gene has CDR1 LNHDA and CDR2 SQIVND (reference sequence).

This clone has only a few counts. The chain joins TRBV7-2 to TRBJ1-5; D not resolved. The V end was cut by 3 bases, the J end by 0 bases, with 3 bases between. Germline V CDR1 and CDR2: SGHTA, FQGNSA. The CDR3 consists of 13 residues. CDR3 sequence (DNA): TGTGCCAGCAGCTTCTATAGCAATCAGCCCCAGCATTTT. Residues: CASSFYSNQPQHF.

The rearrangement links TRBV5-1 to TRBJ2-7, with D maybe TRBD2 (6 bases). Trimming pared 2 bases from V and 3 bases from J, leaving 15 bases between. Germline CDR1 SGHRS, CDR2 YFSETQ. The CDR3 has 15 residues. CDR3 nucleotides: TGCGCCAGCAGCTTACTAGCAGACCTTAACTACGAGCAGTACTTC. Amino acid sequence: CASSLLADLNYEQYF.

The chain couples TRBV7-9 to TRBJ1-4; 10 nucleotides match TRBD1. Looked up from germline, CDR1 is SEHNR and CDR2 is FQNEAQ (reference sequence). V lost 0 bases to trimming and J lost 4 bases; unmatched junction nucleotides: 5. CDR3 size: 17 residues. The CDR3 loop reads CASSLAGTGAGNEKLFF. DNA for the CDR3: TGTGCCAGCAGCTTAGCTGGGACAGGGGCTGGTAATGAAAAACTGTTTTTT.

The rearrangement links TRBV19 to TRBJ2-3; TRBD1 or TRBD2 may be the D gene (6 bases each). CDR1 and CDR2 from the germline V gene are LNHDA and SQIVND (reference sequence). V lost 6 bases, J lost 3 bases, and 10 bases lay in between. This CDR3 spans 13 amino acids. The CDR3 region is CASRGGGTDTQYF. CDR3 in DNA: TGTGCCAGTAGAGGAGGGGGTACAGATACGCAGTATTTT. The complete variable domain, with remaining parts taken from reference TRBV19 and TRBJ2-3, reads DGGITQSPKYLFRKEGQNVTLSCEQNLNHDAMYWYRQDPGQGLRLIYYSQIVNDFQKGDIAEGYSVSREKKESFPLTVTSAQKNPTAFYLCASRGGGTDTQYFGPGTRLTVL.

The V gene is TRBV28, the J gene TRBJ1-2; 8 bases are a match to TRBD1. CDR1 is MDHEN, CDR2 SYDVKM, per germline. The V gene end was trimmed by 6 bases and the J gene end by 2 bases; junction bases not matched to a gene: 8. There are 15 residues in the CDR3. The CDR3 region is CASSRAGGANYGYTF. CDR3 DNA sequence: TGTGCCAGCAGCCGGGCAGGGGGCGCGAACTATGGCTACACCTTC.

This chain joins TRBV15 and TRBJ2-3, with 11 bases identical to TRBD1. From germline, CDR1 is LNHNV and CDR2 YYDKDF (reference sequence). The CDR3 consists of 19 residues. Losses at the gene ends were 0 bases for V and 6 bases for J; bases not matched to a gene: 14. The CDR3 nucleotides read TGTGCCACCAGCAGAGAGGAAGTATGGGACAGGGGGGAAGGGGATACGCAGTATTTT. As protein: CATSREEVWDRGEGDTQYF.

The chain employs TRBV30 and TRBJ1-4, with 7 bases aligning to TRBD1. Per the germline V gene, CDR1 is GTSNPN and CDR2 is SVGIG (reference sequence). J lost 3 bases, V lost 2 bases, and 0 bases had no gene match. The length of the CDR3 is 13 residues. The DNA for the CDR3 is TGTGCCTGGAGTCAGGGGGCTAATGAAAAACTGTTTTTT. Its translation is CAWSQGANEKLFF.

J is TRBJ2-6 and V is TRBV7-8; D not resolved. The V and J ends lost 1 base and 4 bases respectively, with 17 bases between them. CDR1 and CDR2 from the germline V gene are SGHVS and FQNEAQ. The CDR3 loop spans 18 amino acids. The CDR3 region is CASSLGLGRSFGANVLTF. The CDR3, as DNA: TGTGCCAGCAGCTTAGGGCTGGGAAGGAGCTTCGGGGCCAACGTCCTGACTTTC.

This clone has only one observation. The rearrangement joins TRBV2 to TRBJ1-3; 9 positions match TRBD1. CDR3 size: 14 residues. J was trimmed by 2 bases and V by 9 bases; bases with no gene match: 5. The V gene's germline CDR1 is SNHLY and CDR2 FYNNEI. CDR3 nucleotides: TGTGCCAGTGCCGGGACAGGGACTGGAAACACCATATATTTT. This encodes CASAGTGTGNTIYF.

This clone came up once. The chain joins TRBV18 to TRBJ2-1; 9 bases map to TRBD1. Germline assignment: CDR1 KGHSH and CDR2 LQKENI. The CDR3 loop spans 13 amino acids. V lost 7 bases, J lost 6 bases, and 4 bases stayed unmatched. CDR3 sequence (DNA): TGTGCCAGCTGCACAGGGGGCCTCAATGAGCAGTTCTTC. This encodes CASCTGGLNEQFF.

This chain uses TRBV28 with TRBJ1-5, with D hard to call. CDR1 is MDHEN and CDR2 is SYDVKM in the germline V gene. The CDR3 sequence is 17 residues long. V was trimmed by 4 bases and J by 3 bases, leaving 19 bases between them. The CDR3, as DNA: TGTGCCAGCAGTTCACCTATGACTAGCCCTTACAATCAGCCCCAGCATTTT. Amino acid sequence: CASSSPMTSPYNQPQHF.

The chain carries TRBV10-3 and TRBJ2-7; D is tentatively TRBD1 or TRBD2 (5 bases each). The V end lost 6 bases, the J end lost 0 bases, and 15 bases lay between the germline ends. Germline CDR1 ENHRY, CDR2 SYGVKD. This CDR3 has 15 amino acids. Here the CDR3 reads CAISRGGLSSYEQYF. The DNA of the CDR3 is TGTGCCATCAGCCGGGGCGGGTTAAGCTCCTACGAGCAGTACTTC.